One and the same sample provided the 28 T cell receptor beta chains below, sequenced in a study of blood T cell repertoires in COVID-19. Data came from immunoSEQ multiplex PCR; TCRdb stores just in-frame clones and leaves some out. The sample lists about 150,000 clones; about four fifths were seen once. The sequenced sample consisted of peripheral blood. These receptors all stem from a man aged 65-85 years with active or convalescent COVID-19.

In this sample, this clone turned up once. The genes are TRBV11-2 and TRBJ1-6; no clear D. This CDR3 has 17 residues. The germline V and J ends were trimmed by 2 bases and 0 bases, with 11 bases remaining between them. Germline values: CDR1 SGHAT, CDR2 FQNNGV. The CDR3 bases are TGTGCCAGCAGCTTACAATGGTTCAGCTCCTATAATTCACCCCTCCACTTT. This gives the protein CASSLQWFSSYNSPLHF.

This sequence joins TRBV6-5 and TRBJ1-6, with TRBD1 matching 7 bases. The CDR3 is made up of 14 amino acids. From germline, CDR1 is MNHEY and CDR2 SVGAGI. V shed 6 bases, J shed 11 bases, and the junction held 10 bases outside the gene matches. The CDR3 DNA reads TGTGCCAGCAGACGGACAGGAGGATCGGCACCCCTCCACTTT. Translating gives CASRRTGGSAPLHF.

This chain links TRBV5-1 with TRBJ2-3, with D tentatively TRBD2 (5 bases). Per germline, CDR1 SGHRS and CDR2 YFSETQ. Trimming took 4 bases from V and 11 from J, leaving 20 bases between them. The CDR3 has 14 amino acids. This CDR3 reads CASSPRRPSTGQYF. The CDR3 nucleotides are TGCGCCAGCAGCCCCAGGAGGCCGTCGACTGGGCAGTATTTT.

This CDR3 is CASSLVAGKETQYF. The CDR3, as DNA: TGCGCCAGCAGCTTGGTAGCAGGGAAGGAGACCCAGTACTTC. This chain connects TRBV5-1 to TRBJ2-5; a weak D match, TRBD1 (5 bases). This CDR3 contains 14 residues. V lost 0 bases to trimming and J lost 5 bases, with 11 bases between them. Germline-derived CDR1 and CDR2 are SGHRS and YFSETQ.

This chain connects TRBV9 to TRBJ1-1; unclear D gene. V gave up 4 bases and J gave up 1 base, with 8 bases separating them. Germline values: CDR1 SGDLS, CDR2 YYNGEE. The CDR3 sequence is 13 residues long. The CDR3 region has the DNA TGTGCCAGCAGCCCCAGGTGGAACACTGAAGCTTTCTTT. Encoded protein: CASSPRWNTEAFF.

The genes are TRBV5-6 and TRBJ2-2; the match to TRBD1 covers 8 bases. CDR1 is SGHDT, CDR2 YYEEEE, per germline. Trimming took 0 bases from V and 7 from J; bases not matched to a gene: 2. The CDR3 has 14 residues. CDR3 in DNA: TGTGCCAGCAGCTTGGCGGACAGGGTCGGGGAGCTGTTTTTT. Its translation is CASSLADRVGELFF.

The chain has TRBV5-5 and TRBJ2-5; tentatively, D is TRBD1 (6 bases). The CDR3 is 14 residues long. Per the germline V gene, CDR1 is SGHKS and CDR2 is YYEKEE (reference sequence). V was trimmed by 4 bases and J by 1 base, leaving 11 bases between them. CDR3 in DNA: TGTGCCAGCAGCACATCAGGGGTCCAAGAGACCCAGTACTTC. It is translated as CASSTSGVQETQYF.

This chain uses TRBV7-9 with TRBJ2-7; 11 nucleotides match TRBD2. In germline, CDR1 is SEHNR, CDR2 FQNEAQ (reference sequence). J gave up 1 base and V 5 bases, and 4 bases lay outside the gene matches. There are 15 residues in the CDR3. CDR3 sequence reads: CASSVLAGASYEQYF. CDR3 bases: TGTGCCAGCAGCGTACTAGCGGGAGCGTCCTACGAGCAGTACTTC.

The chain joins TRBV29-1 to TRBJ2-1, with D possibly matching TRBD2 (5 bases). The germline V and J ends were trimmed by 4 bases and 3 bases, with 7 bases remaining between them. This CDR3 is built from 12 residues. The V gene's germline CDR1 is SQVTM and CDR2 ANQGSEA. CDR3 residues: CSVARVYNEQFF. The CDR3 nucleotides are TGCAGCGTTGCGAGGGTCTACAATGAGCAGTTCTTC.

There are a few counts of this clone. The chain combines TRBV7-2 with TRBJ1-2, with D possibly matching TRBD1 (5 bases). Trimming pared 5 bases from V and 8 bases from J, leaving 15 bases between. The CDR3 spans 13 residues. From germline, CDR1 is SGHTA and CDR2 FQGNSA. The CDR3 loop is CASSLGAFGGYTF. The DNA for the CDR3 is TGTGCCAGCAGCCTAGGGGCCTTTGGGGGCTACACCTTC.

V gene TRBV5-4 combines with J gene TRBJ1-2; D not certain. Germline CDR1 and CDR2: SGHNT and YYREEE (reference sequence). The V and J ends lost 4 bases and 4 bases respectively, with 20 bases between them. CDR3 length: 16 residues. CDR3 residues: CASSEEPGLTPYGYTF. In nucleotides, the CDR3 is TGTGCCAGCAGCGAGGAGCCGGGTCTTACCCCCTATGGCTACACCTTC.

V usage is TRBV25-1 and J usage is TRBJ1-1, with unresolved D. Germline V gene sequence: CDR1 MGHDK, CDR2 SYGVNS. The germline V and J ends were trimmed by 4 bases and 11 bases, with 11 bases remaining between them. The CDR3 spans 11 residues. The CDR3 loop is CASSAGGRAFF. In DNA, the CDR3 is TGTGCCAGCAGTGCGGGAGGGAGGGCTTTCTTT.

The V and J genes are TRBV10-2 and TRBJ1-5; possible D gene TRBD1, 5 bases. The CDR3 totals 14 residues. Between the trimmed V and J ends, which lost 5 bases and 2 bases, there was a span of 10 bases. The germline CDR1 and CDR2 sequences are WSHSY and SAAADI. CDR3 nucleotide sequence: TGCGCCAGCAGTCTAGGACATGGCAATCAGCCCCAGCATTTT. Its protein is CASSLGHGNQPQHF.

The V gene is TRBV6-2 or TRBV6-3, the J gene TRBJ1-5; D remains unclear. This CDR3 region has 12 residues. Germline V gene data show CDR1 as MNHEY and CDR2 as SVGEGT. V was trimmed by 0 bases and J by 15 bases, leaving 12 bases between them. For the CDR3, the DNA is TGTGCCAGCAGTTACTCGATACAGCCGGCGCATTTT. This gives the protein CASSYSIQPAHF.

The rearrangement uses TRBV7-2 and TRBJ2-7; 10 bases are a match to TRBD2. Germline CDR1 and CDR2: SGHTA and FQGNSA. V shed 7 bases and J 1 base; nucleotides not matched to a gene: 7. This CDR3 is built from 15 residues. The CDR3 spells CASTEGLARSYEQYF. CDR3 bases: TGTGCCAGCACGGAGGGACTAGCGCGATCCTACGAGCAGTACTTC.

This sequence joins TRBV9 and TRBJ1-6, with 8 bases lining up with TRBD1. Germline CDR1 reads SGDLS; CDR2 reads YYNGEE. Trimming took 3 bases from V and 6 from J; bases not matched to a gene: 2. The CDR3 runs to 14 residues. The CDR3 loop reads CASSGTGINSPLHF. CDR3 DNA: TGTGCCAGCAGCGGGACAGGGATTAATTCACCCCTCCACTTT.

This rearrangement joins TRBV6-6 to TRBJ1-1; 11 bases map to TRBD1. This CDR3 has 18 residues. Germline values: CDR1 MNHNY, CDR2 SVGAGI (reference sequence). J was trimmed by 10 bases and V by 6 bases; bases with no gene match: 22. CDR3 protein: CASRRGQGAIGWGDGAFF. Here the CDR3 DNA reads TGTGCCAGCAGGCGAGGACAGGGGGCTATTGGTTGGGGTGACGGAGCTTTCTTT.

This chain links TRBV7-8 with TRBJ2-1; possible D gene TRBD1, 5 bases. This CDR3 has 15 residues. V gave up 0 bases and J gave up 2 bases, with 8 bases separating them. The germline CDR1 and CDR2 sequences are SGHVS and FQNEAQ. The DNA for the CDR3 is TGTGCCAGCAGCTTAGCCAGGGTCCCCTACAATGAGCAGTTCTTC. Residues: CASSLARVPYNEQFF. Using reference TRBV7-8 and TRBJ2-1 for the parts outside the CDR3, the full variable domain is GAGVSQSPRYKVAKRGQDVALRCDPISGHVSLFWYQQALGQGPEFLTYFQNEAQLDKSGLPSDRFFAERPEGSVSTLKIQRTQQEDSAVYLCASSLARVPYNEQFFGPGTRLTVL.

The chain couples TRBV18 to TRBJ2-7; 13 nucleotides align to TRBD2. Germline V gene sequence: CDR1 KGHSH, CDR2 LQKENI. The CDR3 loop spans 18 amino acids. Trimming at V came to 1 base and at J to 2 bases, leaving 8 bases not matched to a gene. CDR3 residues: CASSPLGLAGQPTYEQYF. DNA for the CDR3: TGTGCCAGCTCACCACTGGGACTAGCGGGACAACCAACCTACGAGCAGTACTTC. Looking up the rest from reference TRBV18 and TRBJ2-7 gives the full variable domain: NAGVMQNPRHLVRRRGQEARLRCSPMKGHSHVYWYRQLPEEGLKFMVYLQKENIIDESGMPKERFSAEFPKEGPSILRIQQVVRGDSAAYFCASSPLGLAGQPTYEQYFGPGTRLTVT.

As DNA, the CDR3 is TGTGCCAGCAGCGTAGGTGAGCACTCTACCTACGAGCAGTACTTC. Translating gives CASSVGEHSTYEQYF. The rearrangement uses TRBV9 and TRBJ2-7; D is unresolved. This CDR3 has 15 residues. The germline V gene has CDR1 SGDLS and CDR2 YYNGEE. V lost 0 bases and J 2 bases, leaving 12 bases between the germline ends.

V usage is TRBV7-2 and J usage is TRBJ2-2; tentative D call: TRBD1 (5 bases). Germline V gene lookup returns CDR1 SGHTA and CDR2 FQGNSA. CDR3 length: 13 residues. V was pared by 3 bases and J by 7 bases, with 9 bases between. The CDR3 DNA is TGTGCCAGCAGCTTCGACAGACGCGGGGAGCTGTTTTTT. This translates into CASSFDRRGELFF.

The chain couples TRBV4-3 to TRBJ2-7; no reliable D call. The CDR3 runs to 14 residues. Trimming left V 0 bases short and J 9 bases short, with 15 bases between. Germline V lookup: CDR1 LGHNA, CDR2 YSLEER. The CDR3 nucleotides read TGCGCCAGCAGCCAAGATCACAGACCCGTGGGGCAGTACTTC. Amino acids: CASSQDHRPVGQYF.

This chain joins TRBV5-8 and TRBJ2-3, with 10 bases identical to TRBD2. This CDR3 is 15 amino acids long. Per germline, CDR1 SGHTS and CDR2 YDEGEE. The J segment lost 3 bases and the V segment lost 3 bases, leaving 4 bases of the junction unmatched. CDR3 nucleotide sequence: TGTGCCAGCAGCTGGGAACTAGCGGGAACAGATACGCAGTATTTT. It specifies CASSWELAGTDTQYF.

The CDR3, as DNA: TGCGCCAGCAGCCGACTATATAGGACGGATAACTATGGCTACACCTTC. It codes for CASSRLYRTDNYGYTF. The rearrangement uses TRBV10-2 and TRBJ1-2; D remains unclear. Trimming shortened V by 6 bases and J by 1 base, and 18 bases separated the two germline ends. CDR3 length: 16 amino acids. CDR1 is WSHSY, CDR2 SAAADI, per germline.

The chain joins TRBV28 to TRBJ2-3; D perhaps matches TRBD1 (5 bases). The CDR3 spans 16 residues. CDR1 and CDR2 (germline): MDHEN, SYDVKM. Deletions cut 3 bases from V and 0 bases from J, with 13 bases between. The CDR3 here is CASSFLGATSTDTQYF. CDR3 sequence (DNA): TGTGCCAGCAGTTTCCTAGGGGCTACTAGCACAGATACGCAGTATTTT.

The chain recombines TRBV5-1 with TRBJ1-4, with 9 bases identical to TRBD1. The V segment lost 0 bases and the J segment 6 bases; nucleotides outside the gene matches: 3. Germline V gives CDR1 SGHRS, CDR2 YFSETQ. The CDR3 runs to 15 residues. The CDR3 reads CASSLEGQGDEKLFF. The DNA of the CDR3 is TGCGCCAGCAGCTTGGAGGGACAGGGCGATGAAAAACTGTTTTTT.

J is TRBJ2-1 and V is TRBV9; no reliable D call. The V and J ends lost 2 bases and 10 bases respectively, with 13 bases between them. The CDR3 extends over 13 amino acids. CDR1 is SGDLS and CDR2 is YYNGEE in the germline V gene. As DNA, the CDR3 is TGTGCCAGCAGCGTCGGAGTAATCCACGAGCAGTTCTTC. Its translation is CASSVGVIHEQFF.

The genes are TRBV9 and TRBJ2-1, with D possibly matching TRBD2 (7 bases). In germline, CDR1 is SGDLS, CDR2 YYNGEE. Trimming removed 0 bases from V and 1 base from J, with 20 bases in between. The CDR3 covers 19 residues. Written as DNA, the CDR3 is TGTGCCAGCAGCGTAGACCGCGGGGGCCTAGTTGGGTCCTACAATGAGCAGTTCTTC. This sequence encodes CASSVDRGGLVGSYNEQFF.